This T cell receptor beta chain was profiled in a study of CD8+ T cells in alopecia areata. General observations from the study: Normal skin contains resident alphabeta T cells, and these are also sequenced in scalp samples. Affected lesional scalp, above all in alopecia totalis/universalis, was more clonal than normal scalp.

About this clone: Its specificity is unknown.

Sequencing used cDNA as its template, made by extracting RNA and reverse transcribing it. Here immunoSEQ multiplex PCR was the method, and the copy in TCRdb shows in-frame clones only, minus some. The sample yields about 200,000 clones, more than 50% seen once. Sorting of PBMCs yielded the CD4+ and CD8+ T cells. Germline CDR1 and CDR2: SQVTM and ANQGSEA. Losses at the gene ends were 6 bases for V and 3 bases for J; bases not matched to a gene: 9. The CDR3 spans 14 residues. Sequenced input: CD8+ T cells sorted from blood. This clonotype was obtained from a human donor in good health. The rearrangement links TRBV29-1 to TRBJ2-5; 8 nucleotides align to TRBD1. CDR3 region: CSVDDRGAEETQYF. The CDR3 DNA sequence: TGCAGCGTCGATGACAGGGGAGCGGAAGAGACCCAGTACTTC.